This TCR beta chain was recorded in a study of blood T cells in healthy people across ages. A J-beta primer mix and a sample-barcoded 5' primer were used in a second PCR of about 6 to 12 cycles. TCRdb recomputed calls from the 5' RACE reads with MiXCR, one row per CDR3 protein. The data contain approximately 820,000 distinct CDR3 sequences, under 55% of them singletons. The receptor was isolated from a man aged 55 to 69 in good health. Sequenced sample: blood.

CDR3 nucleotide sequence: TGCAGTGCAGGACAGGGGGCAACTAATGAAAAACTGTTTTTT. Translating it yields CSAGQGATNEKLFF. V and J are TRBV20-1 and TRBJ1-4, with 10 bases identical to TRBD1. The CDR3 has 14 residues. In germline, CDR1 is DFQATT, CDR2 SNEGSKA (reference sequence). Trimming removed 6 bases from V and 0 bases from J; junction bases left unmatched: 1.